The rows below give T cell receptor beta chains drawn from one sample of a study of CD8 T cells in ankylosing spondylitis. TCRdb recomputed calls from the 5' RACE reads with MiXCR, one row per CDR3 protein. The table shows 350,000 to 400,000 distinct CDR3 sequences, with more than 20% occurring only once. Sequenced material: blood, either unsorted or a sorted T cell fraction (not recorded which). The origin of the receptors is a male donor with ankylosing spondylitis or in good health (not recorded which). The CDR3 runs from the conserved cysteine through the conserved F or W. The D gene is left open where the match is weak. Clone size is not always given. Where it is, it says once, few, many or a class for expanded clones.

v_call,j_call,clone_size,d_call,cdr3_aa,cdr3_nt
TRBV29-1,TRBJ2-5,many,-,CSVVAVLLETQYF,TGCAGCGTTGTAGCGGTCCTGCTAGAGACCCAGTACTTC
TRBV29-1,TRBJ2-7,few,TRBD2,CSVEVESRGDSYEQYF,TGCAGCGTTGAAGTTGAGTCGCGGGGGGACTCCTACGAGCAGTACTTC
TRBV20-1,TRBJ2-3,-,TRBD2,CSARTSGGWDTQYF,TGCAGTGCCCGGACTAGCGGGGGTTGGGATACGCAGTATTTT
TRBV2,TRBJ2-1,-,TRBD2,CASSEPGTNYNEQFF,TGTGCCAGCAGTGAACCCGGGACTAACTACAATGAGCAGTTCTTC
TRBV12-5,TRBJ2-1,-,-,CASGLVAQNEQFF,TGTGCTAGTGGTTTGGTAGCGCAGAATGAGCAGTTCTTC
TRBV10-3,TRBJ2-7,-,-,CAISESTGSEQYF,TGTGCCATCAGTGAATCTACAGGATCCGAGCAGTACTTC
TRBV29-1,TRBJ2-7,many,-,CSVVSTRGYEQYF,TGCAGCGTTGTGAGTACCAGAGGCTACGAGCAGTACTTC
TRBV24-1,TRBJ1-2,few,TRBD1,CATSGTGGHGYTF,TGTGCCACCAGTGGGACAGGGGGACATGGCTACACCTTC
TRBV12-3/TRBV12-4,TRBJ1-3,few,-,CASNTNGGSGNTIYF,TGTGCCAGCAACACCAACGGGGGCTCTGGAAACACCATATATTTT
TRBV28,TRBJ2-7,once,-,CASSKRRSSYEQYF,TGTGCCAGCAGTAAGCGCAGGAGCTCCTACGAGCAGTACTTC
TRBV11-2,TRBJ2-7,many,-,CASSLVGYEQYF,TGTGCCAGCAGCTTAGTAGGGTACGAGCAGTACTTC